This T cell receptor (beta chain) comes out of a study of technical replicates of blood from several donors. Germline V gives CDR1 SGHAT, CDR2 FQNNGV. CDR3 size: 15 residues. V was clipped by 2 bases and J by 6 bases, with 15 bases between them. This table comes from immunoSEQ multiplex PCR, and its TCRdb copy is limited to in-frame clones, with some not included. This sample has about 84,000 clones, with around 97% found just once. The TCR originated in a human donor in good health. The V gene is TRBV11-2, the J gene TRBJ2-3; D may be TRBD2 (5 bases). Sequencing input: T cells isolated from PBMCs. The CDR3 nucleotides read TGTGCCAGCAGCTTAAGTGGGAGTGGGTCGGATACGCAGTATTTT. It codes for CASSLSGSGSDTQYF.